This passage covers 28 T cell receptor beta chains from one sample sequenced in a study of T-cell memory formation after mild COVID-19. MiXCR was run by TCRdb on the 5' RACE reads, yielding one entry per CDR3 protein. Among just under 550,000 distinct CDR3 sequences listed, about a fifth were seen once. The sequencing sample was made of PBMCs or a T cell subset sorted from them (not recorded which). Receptors originate from an adult woman who had mild COVID-19 (a few samples of this study predate the infection). Cell type and time point are not known.

The table lists this clonotype with a few counts. This chain connects TRBV15 to TRBJ2-1; unclear D gene. Germline V gene sequence: CDR1 LNHNV, CDR2 YYDKDF (reference sequence). Trimming shortened V by 7 bases and J by 2 bases, and 12 bases separated the two germline ends. The length of the CDR3 is 14 residues. The CDR3 region is CATTTSLTYNEQFF. The CDR3 nucleotides read TGTGCCACCACGACCTCCCTGACCTACAATGAGCAGTTCTTC.

The CDR3 here is CASSFGPGNQETQYF. CDR3 sequence (DNA): TGTGCCAGCAGCTTCGGCCCCGGGAATCAAGAGACCCAGTACTTC. The V and J genes are TRBV7-3 and TRBJ2-5, with TRBD2 as a possible D gene (5 bases). V was pared by 3 bases and J by 2 bases, with 13 bases between. The CDR3 spans 15 residues. Germline V CDR1 and CDR2: SGHTA, FQGTGA.

The chain recombines TRBV4-1 with TRBJ2-3; a possible D gene is TRBD2 (6 bases). The ends were cut back, 3 bases at V and 1 base at J, with 11 bases in the middle. The CDR3 totals 15 residues. CDR1 is MGHRA and CDR2 is YSYEKL in the germline V gene. CDR3 loop: CASSHGASGTDTQYF. CDR3 in DNA: TGCGCCAGCAGCCACGGCGCTAGCGGCACAGATACGCAGTATTTT.

CDR3 coding DNA: TGCAGCTTTGGGGGGAGCGGTGAGCAGTTCTTC. Translating gives CSFGGSGEQFF. The gene calls are TRBV29-1 and TRBJ2-1, with D maybe TRBD2 (6 bases). Trimming removed 8 bases from V and 9 bases from J, with 14 bases in between. The germline V gene encodes CDR1 SQVTM and CDR2 ANQGSEA. This CDR3 comprises 11 residues.

This clonotype has a count of ten or more. The chain joins TRBV7-2 to TRBJ2-1, with 9 bases that match TRBD2. There are 16 residues in the CDR3. CDR1 is SGHTA, CDR2 FQGNSA, per germline. The junction had 4 bases not matched to a gene; V was cut back by 2 bases and J by 2 bases. The CDR3 nucleotides are TGTGCCAGCAGCTTAATTGGCGGGAGGGCCTACAATGAGCAGTTCTTC. It yields the protein CASSLIGGRAYNEQFF.

There are a few counts of this clonotype. The chain carries TRBV6-6 and TRBJ1-6; no definite D call. Trimming took 0 bases from V and 12 from J, leaving 6 bases between them. The CDR3 totals 12 residues. In germline, CDR1 is MNHNY, CDR2 SVGAGI (reference sequence). The CDR3 is CASSYSSEPLHF. The DNA of the CDR3 is TGTGCCAGCAGTTACTCGAGCGAACCCCTCCACTTT.

This clonotype was counted between two and nine times. The chain recombines TRBV29-1 with TRBJ2-1; 9 bases map to TRBD1. The CDR3 loop spans 15 amino acids. Trimming removed 6 bases from V and 2 bases from J; junction bases left unmatched: 8. CDR1 is SQVTM, CDR2 ANQGSEA, per germline. CDR3 sequence (DNA): TGCAGCGTCCCCACCGGGACAGGGACCTACAATGAGCAGTTCTTC. Its translation: CSVPTGTGTYNEQFF.

In regard to this clonotype: The junction does not match germline at one end; this may be a read error. CDR3 coding DNA: TGCGCCAGCAGCCCCCTGAGGGGGTTC. It yields the protein CASSPLRGF. This sequence joins TRBV5-1 and TRBJ2-1, with a possible D match to TRBD1 (6 bases). CDR1 SGHRS and CDR2 YFSETQ come from the germline V gene. CDR3 length: 9 residues.

This clonotype was detected a few times. The J gene is TRBJ2-2, the V gene TRBV11-3, with 7 bases identical to TRBD1. V was clipped by 4 bases and J by 0 bases; unmatched bases: 5. The CDR3 is 16 amino acids. Looked up from germline, CDR1 is SGHNT and CDR2 is YENEEA. This CDR3 is CASSYPGTANTGELFF. The CDR3 nucleotides are TGTGCCAGCAGCTACCCTGGGACAGCGAACACCGGGGAGCTGTTTTTT.

This clonotype was detected ten times or more. The V and J genes are TRBV7-2 and TRBJ2-7; TRBD2 might be the D (5 bases). V shed 5 bases and J shed 6 bases, with 11 bases lying between them. Germline V lookup: CDR1 SGHTA, CDR2 FQGNSA. This CDR3 has 12 amino acids. CDR3 protein: CASSPREPEQYF. CDR3 nucleotide sequence: TGTGCCAGCAGCCCTAGGGAGCCCGAGCAGTACTTC.

V usage is TRBV9 and J usage is TRBJ1-1; D uncertain. Germline values: CDR1 SGDLS, CDR2 YYNGEE. The CDR3 is 16 residues long. Trimming left V 3 bases short and J 2 bases short, with 17 bases between. The CDR3 spells CASSASPSEYNTEAFF. CDR3 sequence (DNA): TGTGCCAGCAGCGCGTCCCCCAGTGAATATAACACTGAAGCTTTCTTT.

This clonotype was seen only a few times. The chain uses TRBV13 and TRBJ2-1; D is unclear. The CDR3 extends over 18 amino acids. V lost 5 bases to trimming and J lost 1 base, with 21 bases between them. CDR1 is PRHDT, CDR2 FYEKMQ, per germline (reference sequence). The CDR3 loop reads CASSHDEDSSPSYNEQFF. In nucleotides, the CDR3 is TGTGCCAGCAGCCACGACGAGGATTCTAGTCCATCCTACAATGAGCAGTTCTTC.

This chain connects TRBV15 to TRBJ2-7; 9 bases match TRBD2. The CDR3 covers 15 residues. CDR1 and CDR2 (germline): LNHNV, YYDKDF (reference sequence). The V and J ends lost 3 bases and 4 bases, in that order; junction bases with no gene match: 7. Here the CDR3 DNA reads TGTGCCACCAGCAGGGAGCGGGGGGCCGGTTACGAGCAGTACTTC. This encodes CATSRERGAGYEQYF. The variable domain in full, with the rest retrieved from reference TRBV15 and TRBJ2-7, is DAMVIQNPRYQVTQFGKPVTLSCSQTLNHNVMYWYQQKSSQAPKLLFHYYDKDFNNEADTPDNFQSRRPNTSFCFLDIRSPGLGDTAMYLCATSRERGAGYEQYFGPGTRLTVT.

The rearrangement links TRBV4-3 to TRBJ2-7, with 8 bases lining up with TRBD1. Germline V lookup: CDR1 LGHNA, CDR2 YSLEER. V gave up 1 base and J gave up 6 bases; unmatched junction bases: 11. The CDR3 contains 16 residues. CDR3 in amino acids: CASSQAPTGDVGEQYF. DNA of the CDR3: TGCGCCAGCAGCCAAGCTCCGACAGGGGACGTCGGCGAGCAGTACTTC.

J is TRBJ1-2 and V is TRBV6-1, with 7 bases lining up with TRBD1. Trimming removed 4 bases from V and 3 bases from J; junction bases left unmatched: 14. The length of the CDR3 is 17 residues. In germline, CDR1 is MNHNS, CDR2 SASEGT. CDR3 amino acids: CASSGNRGMGSHYGYTF. In DNA, the CDR3 is TGTGCCAGCAGTGGTAACAGGGGTATGGGGTCGCACTATGGCTACACCTTC.

This clonotype was seen a handful of times. V and J are TRBV30 and TRBJ2-7, with D possibly being TRBD1 or TRBD2 (6 bases each). V was trimmed by 2 bases and J by 2 bases, leaving 13 bases between them. The CDR3 has 14 amino acids. Germline CDR1 reads GTSNPN; CDR2 reads SVGIG (reference sequence). Written as DNA, the CDR3 is TGTGCCTGGAGTCGCGGGACATTTCCCTACGAGCAGTACTTC. Protein sequence: CAWSRGTFPYEQYF.

The chain has TRBV12-2 and TRBJ2-7. TRBV12-2 is a recognized pseudogene. This CDR3 region has 16 residues. CDR3 amino acids: CASRLASVPSSYEQYF. Here the CDR3 DNA reads TGTGCAAGTCGCCTTGCTTCGGTGCCCAGCTCCTACGAGCAGTACTTC.

The chain links TRBV28 to TRBJ2-5; 7 positions agree with TRBD2. CDR3 size: 15 residues. The junction had 11 bases not matched to a gene; V was cut back by 5 bases and J by 5 bases. Germline values: CDR1 MDHEN, CDR2 SYDVKM. CDR3 amino acids: CASSPPGGWGETQYF. In DNA form, the CDR3 reads TGTGCCAGCAGTCCGCCGGGAGGCTGGGGGGAGACCCAGTACTTC.

This clonotype was seen more than once but under ten times. This chain links TRBV7-9 with TRBJ1-3, with 8 positions matching TRBD1. The CDR3 totals 14 residues. The germline gives CDR1 SEHNR, CDR2 FQNEAQ (reference sequence). The junction had 7 bases not matched to a gene; V was cut back by 8 bases and J by 4 bases. CDR3 region: CASFRQGYGNTIYF. Written as DNA, the CDR3 is TGTGCCAGCTTTCGACAGGGGTACGGAAACACCATATATTTT.

The chain couples TRBV11-3 to TRBJ2-7; D is undetermined. Trimming stripped 4 bases from V and 0 bases from J, with 16 bases between. The CDR3 runs to 16 residues. The germline CDR1 and CDR2 sequences are SGHNT and YENEEA. The CDR3 nucleotides are TGTGCCAGCAGCTATAGGGCCAGCACCCACTCCTACGAGCAGTACTTC. This translates into CASSYRASTHSYEQYF.

This clonotype appeared a few times. The V gene is TRBV12-3 or TRBV12-4, the J gene TRBJ1-4; the D gene is possibly TRBD1 (6 bases). The CDR3 contains 13 residues. The ends were cut back, 6 bases at V and 4 bases at J, with 9 bases in the middle. The DNA for the CDR3 is TGTGCCAGCAGCGGACAGATTAATGAAAAACTGTTTTTT. Its translation is CASSGQINEKLFF.

In this sample, this clonotype turned up a few times. V is TRBV7-3 and J is TRBJ2-2; D may correspond to TRBD1 or TRBD2 (6 bases each). Per the germline V gene, CDR1 is SGHTA and CDR2 is FQGTGA. V was cut by 1 base and J by 5 bases, with 17 bases left in between. The CDR3 is 17 amino acids. CDR3 in DNA: TGTGCCAGCAGCTTAAGTTCCAGGACAGCGGGTACCGGGGAGCTGTTTTTT. The encoded protein is CASSLSSRTAGTGELFF.

This clonotype has a handful of counts. V and J are TRBV6-1 and TRBJ1-2; D is ambiguous. This CDR3 region has 12 residues. Trimming removed 10 bases at V and 4 bases at J, with 13 bases between. CDR1 is MNHNS and CDR2 is SASEGT in the germline V gene. CDR3 nucleotide sequence: TGTGCCACCGATAGACAAGTCTATGGCTACACCTTC. Its translation is CATDRQVYGYTF.

The chain carries TRBV18 and TRBJ1-5; D is uncertain. CDR3 size: 13 residues. The germline V and J ends were trimmed by 3 bases and 5 bases, with 8 bases remaining between them. The germline gives CDR1 KGHSH, CDR2 LQKENI. The CDR3 loop reads CASSPTSDQPQHF. CDR3 in DNA: TGTGCCAGCTCACCGACATCGGATCAGCCCCAGCATTTT.

The chain joins TRBV30 to TRBJ2-7, with 7 bases identical to TRBD1. The CDR3 sequence is 14 residues long. J lost 4 bases, V lost 0 bases, and 6 bases had no gene match. Germline V lookup: CDR1 GTSNPN, CDR2 SVGIG (reference sequence). Here the CDR3 reads CAWSVWTGVYEQYF. The CDR3 coding sequence is TGTGCCTGGAGTGTGTGGACAGGAGTTTACGAGCAGTACTTC.

The chain links TRBV7-9 to TRBJ2-7, with 7 bases that match TRBD1. Germline CDR1 and CDR2: SEHNR and FQNEAQ (reference sequence). The CDR3 runs to 14 residues. Trimming took 3 bases from V and 4 from J; bases not matched to a gene: 6. CDR3 in DNA: TGTGCCAGCAGCTTCCAGGGGGAAAATTACGAGCAGTACTTC. Its translation: CASSFQGENYEQYF.

V gene TRBV29-1 combines with J gene TRBJ1-1; D is undetermined. The V and J ends lost 4 bases and 6 bases respectively, with 6 bases between them. This CDR3 has 10 amino acids. From germline, CDR1 is SQVTM and CDR2 ANQGSEA. DNA of the CDR3: TGCAGCGTTGGGGCCCCTGAAGCTTTCTTT. Translated, it gives CSVGAPEAFF.

V and J are TRBV6-5 and TRBJ1-5; a weak D match, TRBD1 (6 bases). V lost 0 bases and J lost 3, with 15 bases in between. The CDR3 contains 17 residues. Germline CDR1 reads MNHEY; CDR2 reads SVGAGI. CDR3 protein: CASSYSSIAGVNQPQHF. The CDR3 nucleotides are TGTGCCAGCAGTTACTCGAGCATAGCAGGGGTCAATCAGCCCCAGCATTTT.